What follows are 15 T cell receptor beta chains derived from one specimen sequenced in a study of shared clonotypes between healthy human individuals. Measured with immunoSEQ multiplex PCR; TCRdb has only the in-frame clones, and not every one. The profile shows roughly 1.4 million clones, about 98.5% of them singletons. The sequenced sample consisted of naive CD4+ T cells sorted from blood. Regarding subset: CD45RA+ positively selected. All receptors come from a man aged 25-40 years in good health.

The chain couples TRBV18 to TRBJ2-3, with D possibly matching TRBD1 (6 bases). CDR3 length: 15 amino acids. V shed 2 bases and J shed 5 bases, with 14 bases lying between them. Per the germline V gene, CDR1 is KGHSH and CDR2 is LQKENI. CDR3 DNA: TGTGCCAGCTCACCAGTATCAGGGGCAGGAGATACGCAGTATTTT. As protein: CASSPVSGAGDTQYF.

The chain recombines TRBV5-1 with TRBJ2-7; possible D gene TRBD2, 7 bases. The length of the CDR3 is 16 residues. V shed 1 base and J shed 2 bases, with 16 bases lying between them. CDR1 and CDR2 from the germline V gene are SGHRS and YFSETQ. The CDR3 nucleotides read TGCGCCAGCAGCTTGTCACCGCGGGGGCCTCCCTACGAGCAGTACTTC. It is translated as CASSLSPRGPPYEQYF.

This clone has just one count. This specimen includes other DNA sequences encoding the same CDR3. The V and J genes are TRBV5-5 and TRBJ1-5; D uncertain. V was cut by 0 bases and J by 4 bases, with 5 bases left in between. Germline lookup yields CDR1 SGHKS and CDR2 YYEKEE (reference sequence). This CDR3 has 13 amino acids. The CDR3 region has the DNA TGTGCCAGCAGCTTGGACGGGAATCAGCCCCAGCATTTT. Amino acid sequence: CASSLDGNQPQHF.

The V gene is TRBV18, the J gene TRBJ1-1, with TRBD1 matching over 7 bases. Germline values: CDR1 KGHSH, CDR2 LQKENI. The V and J ends lost 8 bases and 11 bases, in that order; junction bases with no gene match: 8. The CDR3 totals 11 residues. The CDR3 reads CASEATGRAFF. As DNA, the CDR3 is TGTGCCAGCGAGGCGACAGGGAGGGCTTTCTTT.

The CDR3 sequence is CASSYREGAGNTIYF. The CDR3 bases are TGTGCCAGCAGTTACCGGGAGGGAGCGGGAAACACCATATATTTT. The genes are TRBV6-5 and TRBJ1-3; no clear D. The CDR3 contains 15 residues. Trimming took off 2 bases at V and 4 bases at J, with 12 bases between the two ends. Germline CDR1 is MNHEY and CDR2 is SVGAGI.

The genes are TRBV15 and TRBJ2-2; D is uncertain. V lost 0 bases and J 7 bases, leaving 15 bases between the germline ends. Germline values: CDR1 LNHNV, CDR2 YYDKDF (reference sequence). The CDR3 spans 16 residues. In nucleotides, the CDR3 is TGTGCCACCAGCAGAGATCAGGCACAAATAGGCGGGGAGCTGTTTTTT. Its protein product is CATSRDQAQIGGELFF.

V gene TRBV2 combines with J gene TRBJ1-2; D not certain. This CDR3 is built from 16 residues. V was cut by 10 bases and J by 4 bases, with 25 bases left in between. Looked up from germline, CDR1 is SNHLY and CDR2 is FYNNEI. The CDR3 region is CATSSVGSKLGYGYTF. The CDR3 region has the DNA TGTGCCACCTCGTCTGTGGGCTCCAAACTTGGCTATGGCTACACCTTC.

In DNA form, the CDR3 reads TGTGCCAGCAGCTTAGGGACAGTAAAGAACACTGAAGCTTTCTTT. This sequence encodes CASSLGTVKNTEAFF. J is TRBJ1-1 and V is TRBV11-2, with D possibly TRBD1 on 6 matching bases. V dropped 1 base and J dropped 1 base, with 10 bases sitting between them. The CDR3 contains 15 residues. In germline, CDR1 is SGHAT, CDR2 FQNNGV. The full variable domain, in which reference TRBV11-2 and TRBJ1-1 provide the parts outside the CDR3, is EAGVAQSPRYKIIEKRQSVAFWCNPISGHATLYWYQQILGQGPKLLIQFQNNGVVDDSQLPKDRFSAERLKGVDSTLKIQPAKLEDSAVYLCASSLGTVKNTEAFFGQGTRLTVV.

This chain links TRBV7-2 with TRBJ2-7; 7 nucleotides line up with TRBD2. J lost 4 bases, V lost 2 bases, and 8 bases had no gene match. CDR1 is SGHTA and CDR2 is FQGNSA in the germline V gene. The CDR3 totals 15 residues. The CDR3 DNA is TGTGCCAGCAGCTTAACGACGGGAGCGGGGTACGAGCAGTACTTC. It is translated as CASSLTTGAGYEQYF.

This clone was counted once. This sequence joins TRBV7-2 and TRBJ1-5; possibly TRBD1 for D (5 bases). CDR3 size: 13 residues. With 5 bases removed from V and 7 bases from J, the gap between germline ends came to 12 bases. Germline V gives CDR1 SGHTA, CDR2 FQGNSA. CDR3 DNA sequence: TGTGCCAGCAGCCTCCAGGGTTCCCAGCCCCAGCATTTT. Amino acids: CASSLQGSQPQHF. The full variable domain, completed using reference TRBV7-2 and TRBJ1-5, is GAGVSQSPSNKVTEKGKDVELRCDPISGHTALYWYRQSLGQGLEFLIYFQGNSAPDKSGLPSDRFSAERTGGSVSTLTIQRTQQEDSAVYLCASSLQGSQPQHFGDGTRLSIL.

This clone was seen a single time. The gene calls are TRBV19 and TRBJ2-7, with 14 bases matching TRBD2. This CDR3 has 16 residues. Germline V gives CDR1 LNHDA, CDR2 SQIVND (reference sequence). Losses at the gene ends were 5 bases for V and 4 bases for J; bases not matched to a gene: 7. The CDR3 reads CASSQGTSGSWYEQYF. CDR3 sequence (DNA): TGTGCCAGTAGTCAAGGGACTAGCGGGAGTTGGTACGAGCAGTACTTC.

The CDR3 sequence is CASSVVESTQYF. CDR3 nucleotides: TGTGCCAGCAGCGTAGTCGAGAGCACGCAGTATTTT. The gene calls are TRBV9 and TRBJ2-3; D is undetermined. CDR1 is SGDLS, CDR2 YYNGEE, per germline. Between the trimmed V and J ends, which lost 0 bases and 9 bases, there was a span of 8 bases. This CDR3 has 12 residues.

The V and J genes are TRBV15 and TRBJ2-1; no clear D gene. Trimming left V 1 base short and J 8 bases short, with 12 bases between. The CDR3 is made up of 14 amino acids. From germline, CDR1 is LNHNV and CDR2 YYDKDF (reference sequence). CDR3 sequence: CATSRGPPSDEQFF. The CDR3 nucleotides read TGTGCCACCAGCAGAGGACCTCCCTCGGATGAGCAGTTCTTC.

Details on this clone: The same CDR3 also results from other DNA sequences found in this sample. The chain has TRBV20-1 and TRBJ2-1; no firm D call. The CDR3 is made up of 10 amino acids. Trimming removed 0 bases from V and 8 bases from J, with 2 bases in between. CDR1 is DFQATT, CDR2 SNEGSKA, per germline (reference sequence). The CDR3 DNA reads TGCAGTGCTAGAGACTATGAGCAGTTCTTC. Residues: CSARDYEQFF.

The gene calls are TRBV9 and TRBJ2-1; the match to TRBD2 covers 13 bases. This CDR3 is built from 16 residues. Germline V gene sequence: CDR1 SGDLS, CDR2 YYNGEE. The J segment lost 4 bases and the V segment lost 1 base, leaving 2 bases of the junction unmatched. This chain's CDR3 is CASSVTSGRVYNEQFF. In DNA, the CDR3 is TGTGCCAGCAGCGTAACTAGCGGGAGGGTATACAATGAGCAGTTCTTC.